This TCR beta chain was recorded in a study of blood T cell repertoires in COVID-19. The CDR3 totals 16 residues. Germline loops: CDR1 SGHRS, CDR2 YFSETQ. Unmatched junction bases numbered 8, after V lost 3 bases and J lost 1 base. TCRdb's table, derived via immunoSEQ multiplex PCR, lists solely in-frame clones and lacks some. Here the sample spans about 43,000 clones, 86% being singletons. Sequenced: peripheral blood. The gene calls are TRBV5-1 and TRBJ2-3, with TRBD2 matching 7 bases. The clonotype comes from a man aged 55 to 70 with active COVID-19. CDR3 loop: CASSWRTSTGTDTQYF. The DNA of the CDR3 is TGCGCCAGCAGCTGGAGGACTAGTACAGGCACAGATACGCAGTATTTT.